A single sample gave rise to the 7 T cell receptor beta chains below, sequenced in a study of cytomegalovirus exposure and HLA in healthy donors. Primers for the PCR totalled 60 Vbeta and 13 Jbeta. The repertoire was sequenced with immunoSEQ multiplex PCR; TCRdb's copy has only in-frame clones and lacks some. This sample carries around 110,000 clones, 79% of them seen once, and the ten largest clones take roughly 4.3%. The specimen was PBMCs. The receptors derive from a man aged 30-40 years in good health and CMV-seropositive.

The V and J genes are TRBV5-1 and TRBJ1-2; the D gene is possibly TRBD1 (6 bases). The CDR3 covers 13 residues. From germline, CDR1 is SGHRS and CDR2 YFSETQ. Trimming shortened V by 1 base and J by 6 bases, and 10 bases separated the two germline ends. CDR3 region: CASSLRAGDGYTF. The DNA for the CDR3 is TGCGCCAGCAGCTTGCGGGCAGGGGATGGCTACACCTTC. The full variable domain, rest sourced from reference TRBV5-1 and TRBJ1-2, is KAGVTQTPRYLIKTRGQQVTLSCSPISGHRSVSWYQQTPGQGLQFLFEYFSETQRNKGNFPGRFSGRQFSNSRSEMNVSTLELGDSALYLCASSLRAGDGYTFGSGTRLTVV.

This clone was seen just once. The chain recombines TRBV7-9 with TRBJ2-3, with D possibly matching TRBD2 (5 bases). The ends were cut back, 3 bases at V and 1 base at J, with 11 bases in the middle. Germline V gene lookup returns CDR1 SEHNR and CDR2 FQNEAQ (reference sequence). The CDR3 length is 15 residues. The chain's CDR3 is CASSFPAEGTDTQYF. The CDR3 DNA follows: TGTGCCAGCAGCTTCCCCGCGGAGGGCACAGATACGCAGTATTTT.

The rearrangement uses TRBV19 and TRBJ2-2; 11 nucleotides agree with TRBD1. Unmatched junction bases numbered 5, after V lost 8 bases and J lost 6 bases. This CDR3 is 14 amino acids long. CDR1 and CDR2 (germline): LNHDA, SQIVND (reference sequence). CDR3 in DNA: TGTGCCAGTGGTTGGGGACAGGGGGCCGGGGAGCTGTTTTTT. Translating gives CASGWGQGAGELFF.

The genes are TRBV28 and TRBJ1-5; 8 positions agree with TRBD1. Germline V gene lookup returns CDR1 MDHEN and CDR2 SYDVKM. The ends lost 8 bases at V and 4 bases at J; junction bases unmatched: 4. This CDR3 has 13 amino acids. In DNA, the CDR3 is TGTGCCAGCGTCCGGACAGGGAATCAGCCCCAGCATTTT. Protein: CASVRTGNQPQHF.

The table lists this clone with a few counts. In DNA, the CDR3 is TGTGCCAGCAGTGACTCGAATAGCGGGGAGCTGTTTTTT. It yields the protein CASSDSNSGELFF. The V call is TRBV6-4, the J call TRBJ2-2; D not certain. Trimming left V 0 bases short and J 7 bases short, with 6 bases between. The CDR3 is 13 amino acids. Germline V CDR1 and CDR2: MRHNA, SNTAGT.

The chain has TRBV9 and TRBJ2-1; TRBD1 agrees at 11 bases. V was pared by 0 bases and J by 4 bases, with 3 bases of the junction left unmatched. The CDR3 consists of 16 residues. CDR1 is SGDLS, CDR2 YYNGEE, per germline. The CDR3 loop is CASSVGGTGGYNEQFF. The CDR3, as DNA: TGTGCCAGCAGCGTAGGAGGGACAGGGGGGTACAATGAGCAGTTCTTC. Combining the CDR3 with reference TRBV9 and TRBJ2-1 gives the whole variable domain DSGVTQTPKHLITATGQRVTLRCSPRSGDLSVYWYQQSLDQGLQFLIQYYNGEERAKGNILERFSAQQFPDLHSELNLSSLELGDSALYFCASSVGGTGGYNEQFFGPGTRLTVL.

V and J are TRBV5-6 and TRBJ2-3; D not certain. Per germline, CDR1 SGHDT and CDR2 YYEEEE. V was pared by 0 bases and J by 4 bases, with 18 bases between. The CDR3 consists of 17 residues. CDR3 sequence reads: CASSLEGMVTGADTQYF. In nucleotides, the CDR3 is TGTGCCAGCAGCTTGGAAGGTATGGTGACCGGAGCAGATACGCAGTATTTT.